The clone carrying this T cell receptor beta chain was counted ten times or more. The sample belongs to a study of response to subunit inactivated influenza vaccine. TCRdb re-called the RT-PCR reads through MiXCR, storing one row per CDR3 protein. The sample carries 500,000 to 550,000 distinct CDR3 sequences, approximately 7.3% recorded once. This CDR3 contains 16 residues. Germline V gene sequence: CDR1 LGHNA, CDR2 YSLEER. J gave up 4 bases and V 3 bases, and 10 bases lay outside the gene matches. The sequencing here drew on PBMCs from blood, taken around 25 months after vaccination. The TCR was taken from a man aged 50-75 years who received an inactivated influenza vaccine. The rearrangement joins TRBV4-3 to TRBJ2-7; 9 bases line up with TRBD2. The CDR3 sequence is CASSQDTGTSTYEQYF. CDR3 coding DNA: TGCGCCAGCAGCCAGGATACCGGGACTAGCACATACGAGCAGTACTTC.